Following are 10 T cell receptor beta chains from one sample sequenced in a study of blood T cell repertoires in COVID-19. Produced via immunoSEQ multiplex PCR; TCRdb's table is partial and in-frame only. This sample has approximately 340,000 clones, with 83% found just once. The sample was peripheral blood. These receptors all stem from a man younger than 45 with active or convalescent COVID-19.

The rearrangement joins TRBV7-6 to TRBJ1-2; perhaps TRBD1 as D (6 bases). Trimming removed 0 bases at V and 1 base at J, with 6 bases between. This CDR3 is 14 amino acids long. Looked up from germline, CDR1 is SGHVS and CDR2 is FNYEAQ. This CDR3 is CASSLADSNYGYTF. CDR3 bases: TGTGCCAGCAGCTTAGCGGACAGTAACTATGGCTACACCTTC.

The CDR3 here is CASSQEEGATKNIQYF. DNA for the CDR3: TGCGCCAGCAGCCAAGAGGAGGGGGCGACCAAAAACATTCAGTACTTC. This chain connects TRBV4-1 to TRBJ2-4, with a tentative D call TRBD1 (7 bases). In germline, CDR1 is MGHRA, CDR2 YSYEKL. The germline V and J ends were trimmed by 0 bases and 2 bases, with 11 bases remaining between them. This CDR3 is built from 16 residues.

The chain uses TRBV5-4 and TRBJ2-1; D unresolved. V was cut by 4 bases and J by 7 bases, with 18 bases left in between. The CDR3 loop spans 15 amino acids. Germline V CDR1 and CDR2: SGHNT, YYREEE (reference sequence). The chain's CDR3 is CASSIPDTRGNEQFF. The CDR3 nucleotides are TGTGCCAGCAGCATCCCGGATACACGCGGAAATGAGCAGTTCTTC.

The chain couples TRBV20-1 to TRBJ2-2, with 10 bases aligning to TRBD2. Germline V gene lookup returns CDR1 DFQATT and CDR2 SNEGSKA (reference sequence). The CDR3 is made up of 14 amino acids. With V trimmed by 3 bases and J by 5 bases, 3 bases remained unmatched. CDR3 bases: TGCAGTGCTAGTTTAGCGGGAGGAACCGGGGAGCTGTTTTTT. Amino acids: CSASLAGGTGELFF.

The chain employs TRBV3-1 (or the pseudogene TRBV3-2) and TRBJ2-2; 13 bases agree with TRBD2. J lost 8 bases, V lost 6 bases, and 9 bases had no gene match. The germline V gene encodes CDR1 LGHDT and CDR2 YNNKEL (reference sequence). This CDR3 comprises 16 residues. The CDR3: CASSHGLAGAGGELFF. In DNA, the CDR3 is TGTGCCAGCAGTCATGGACTAGCGGGAGCCGGGGGGGAGCTGTTTTTT.

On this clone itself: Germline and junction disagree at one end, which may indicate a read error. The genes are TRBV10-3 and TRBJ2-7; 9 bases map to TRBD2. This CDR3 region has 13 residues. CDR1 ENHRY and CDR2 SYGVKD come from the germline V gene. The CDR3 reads CAISAGGPTEQYF. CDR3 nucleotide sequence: TGTGCCATAAGTGCGGGAGGGCCCACGGAGCAGTACTTC.

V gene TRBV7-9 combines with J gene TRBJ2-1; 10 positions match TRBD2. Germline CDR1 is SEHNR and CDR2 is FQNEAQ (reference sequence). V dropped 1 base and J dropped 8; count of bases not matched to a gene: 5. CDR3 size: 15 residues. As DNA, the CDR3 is TGTGCCAGCAGCTTAGGTGGGACTAGCGTCCATGAGCAGTTCTTC. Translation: CASSLGGTSVHEQFF.

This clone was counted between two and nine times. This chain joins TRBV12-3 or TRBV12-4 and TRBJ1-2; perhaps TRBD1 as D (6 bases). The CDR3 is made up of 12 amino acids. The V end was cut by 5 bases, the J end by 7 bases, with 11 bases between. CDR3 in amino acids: CASSHTGTGYTF. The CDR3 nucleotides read TGTGCCAGCAGTCACACAGGGACTGGCTACACCTTC.

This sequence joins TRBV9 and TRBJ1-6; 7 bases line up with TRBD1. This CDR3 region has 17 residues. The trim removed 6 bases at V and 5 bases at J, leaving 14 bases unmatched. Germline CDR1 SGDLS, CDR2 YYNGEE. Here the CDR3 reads CASTPLDDRDDNSPLHF. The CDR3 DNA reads TGTGCCAGCACGCCGCTTGACGACAGGGATGATAATTCACCCCTCCACTTT.

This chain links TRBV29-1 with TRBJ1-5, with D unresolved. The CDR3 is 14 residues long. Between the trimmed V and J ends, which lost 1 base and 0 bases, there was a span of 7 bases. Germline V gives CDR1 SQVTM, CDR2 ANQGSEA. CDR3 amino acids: CSVEGEASNQPQHF. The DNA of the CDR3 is TGCAGCGTTGAAGGGGAGGCTAGCAATCAGCCCCAGCATTTT.